This TCR beta chain was recorded in a study of technical replicates of blood from a few donors. Here immunoSEQ multiplex PCR was the method, and the copy in TCRdb shows in-frame clones only, minus some. This sample has around 79,000 clones, with about 91% found just once. Per germline, CDR1 MNHEY and CDR2 SVGAGI. The ends were cut back, 5 bases at V and 4 bases at J, with 9 bases in the middle. This CDR3 spans 14 amino acids. This TCR came from a human donor in good health. Source material: T cells isolated from PBMCs. The chain links TRBV6-5 to TRBJ1-6; the D is unclear. CDR3 protein: CASSDTFYNSPLHF. The CDR3 nucleotides read TGTGCCAGCAGTGACACCTTTTATAATTCACCCCTCCACTTT.